Included here is one T cell receptor beta chain sequence, with context. Its antigen is still unknown. Sorting was done in triplicate for each CD8+ T cell subset (roughly 320,000 cells each). Naive CD8+ T cells carried a CD45RO-CCR7+CD27+CD95- phenotype. This entry is derived from a study of CXCR3-negative and CXCR3-positive naive CD8 T cells. The CDR3 is 12 residues long. Germline V lookup: CDR1 MDHEN, CDR2 SYDVKM. General study findings and limits: The naive subsets expressed comparable surface CD5, and the authors inferred TCR strength from TRB CDR3 properties. Similar TRBV-TRBJ gene usage was seen in naive CXCR3-negative and CXCR3-positive cells, but not in memory cells. Relative to CXCR3-negative naive cells, CXCR3-positive naive cells had more hydrophobic TRB CDR3s.

5' RACE that incorporated UMI labels was used to prepare the TRB cDNA libraries. TCRdb reprocessed the 5' RACE reads, keeping one entry per CDR3 protein, no DNA. The table counts about 150,000 distinct CDR3 sequences; 0.45% to 0.55% lies in the top ten. This chain links TRBV28 with TRBJ2-1; TCRdb lists TRBD1, though no DNA is available to test this call. Source material: naive CXCR3+ CD8+ T cells from blood. Subset here: CD45RO-CCR7+CD27+CD95- naive CD8+ T cells expressing CXCR3 (TNR3+). The origin of this receptor is a human donor in good health. Some clones in this sample may be carry-over from other donors' samples. CDR3 in amino acids: CASSLGGFEQFF.